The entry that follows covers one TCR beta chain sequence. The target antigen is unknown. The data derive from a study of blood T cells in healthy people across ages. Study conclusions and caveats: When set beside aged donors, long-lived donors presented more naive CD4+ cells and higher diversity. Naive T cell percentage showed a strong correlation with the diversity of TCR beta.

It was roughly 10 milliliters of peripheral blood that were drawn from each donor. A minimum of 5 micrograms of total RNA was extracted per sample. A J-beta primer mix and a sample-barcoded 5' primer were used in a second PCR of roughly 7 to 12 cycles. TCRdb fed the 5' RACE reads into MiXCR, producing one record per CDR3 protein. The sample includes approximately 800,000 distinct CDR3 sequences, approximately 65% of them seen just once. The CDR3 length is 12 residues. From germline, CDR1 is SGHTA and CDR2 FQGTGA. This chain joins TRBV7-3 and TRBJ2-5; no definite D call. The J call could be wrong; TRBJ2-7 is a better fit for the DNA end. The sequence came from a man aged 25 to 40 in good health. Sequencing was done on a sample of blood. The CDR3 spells CASSLSRGEQYF. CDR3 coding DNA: TGTGCCAGCAGCTTAAGTCGCGGCGAGCAGTACTTC.